The following is a T cell receptor beta chain sequence with its context. The source of the sample is a study of blood T cell repertoires in COVID-19. About the study: Researchers got acute and convalescent COVID-19 samples from the United States, Italy and Spain. In each case, the material was cDNA or gDNA derived from T cells, B-cell-depleted T cells, or PBMCs.

In the original workflow: Reference gene primers were amplified, and this amplification served to estimate nucleated cell counts. Using immunoSEQ multiplex PCR, the repertoire was profiled, and TCRdb retains in-frame clones only, with some absent. That table furnishes V, J and clone size, whereas the DNA furnished D and trimming. This sample has roughly 92,000 clones, with 90% found just once. CDR3 length: 16 amino acids. The junction had 7 bases not matched to a gene; V was cut back by 4 bases and J by 4 bases. Germline-derived CDR1 and CDR2 are SGHRS and YFSETQ. This chain connects TRBV5-1 to TRBJ2-6; 8 bases map to TRBD2. This receptor was identified in a man aged 50 or older with acute or convalescent COVID-19. Material: peripheral blood. The CDR3 here is CASSPSTSAGANVLTF. CDR3 DNA: TGCGCCAGCAGCCCGTCGACTAGCGCAGGGGCCAACGTCCTGACTTTC.